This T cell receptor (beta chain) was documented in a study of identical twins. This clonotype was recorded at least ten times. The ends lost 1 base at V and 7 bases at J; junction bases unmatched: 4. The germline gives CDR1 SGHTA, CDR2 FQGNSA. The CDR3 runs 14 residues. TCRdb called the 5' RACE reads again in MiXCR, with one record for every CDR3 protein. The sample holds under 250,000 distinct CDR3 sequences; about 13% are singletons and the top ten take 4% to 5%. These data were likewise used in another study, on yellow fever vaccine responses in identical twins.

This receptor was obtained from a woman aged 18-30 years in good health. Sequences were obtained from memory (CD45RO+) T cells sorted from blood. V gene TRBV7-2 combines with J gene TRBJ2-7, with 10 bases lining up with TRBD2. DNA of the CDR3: TGTGCCAGCAGCTTAGGGCTAGCGGGAGTGGAGCAGTACTTC. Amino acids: CASSLGLAGVEQYF. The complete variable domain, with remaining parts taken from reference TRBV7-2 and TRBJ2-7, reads GAGVSQSPSNKVTEKGKDVELRCDPISGHTALYWYRQSLGQGLEFLIYFQGNSAPDKSGLPSDRFSAERTGGSVSTLTIQRTQQEDSAVYLCASSLGLAGVEQYFGPGTRLTVT.